Below are 6 T cell receptor beta chains sequenced from a single sample in a study of cytomegalovirus exposure and HLA in healthy donors. The PCR contained 60 Vbeta and 13 Jbeta primers. The repertoire was sequenced with immunoSEQ multiplex PCR; TCRdb's copy has only in-frame clones and lacks some. The sample includes 50,000 to 70,000 clones, roughly 74% of them seen just once. Sequencing was performed on PBMCs. These receptors originate from a man aged 35-49 years in good health and CMV-seropositive.

This chain's CDR3 is CACTGDTEAFF. CDR3 in DNA: TGTGCCTGCACAGGGGACACTGAAGCTTTCTTT. This sequence joins TRBV30 and TRBJ1-1; TRBD1 agrees at 7 bases. Losses at the gene ends were 6 bases for V and 3 bases for J; bases not matched to a gene: 1. There are 11 residues in the CDR3. CDR1 is GTSNPN, CDR2 SVGIG, per germline (reference sequence).

V usage is TRBV6-1 and J usage is TRBJ2-7, with D possibly TRBD1 on 6 matching bases. The CDR3 runs to 15 residues. Trimming took 8 bases from V and 0 from J, leaving 17 bases between them. Germline V gene data show CDR1 as MNHNS and CDR2 as SASEGT. CDR3 sequence: CASRRGPDSSYEQYF. The CDR3 DNA reads as TGTGCCAGCCGTCGAGGCCCGGACAGCTCCTACGAGCAGTACTTC.

This chain links TRBV10-1 with TRBJ1-1, with D uncertain. Trimming took off 3 bases at V and 2 bases at J, with 7 bases between the two ends. The CDR3 runs 13 residues. Germline loops: CDR1 WNHNN, CDR2 SYGVQD (reference sequence). The CDR3 here is CASSERSNTEAFF. CDR3 DNA sequence: TGCGCCAGCAGTGAACGGTCTAACACTGAAGCTTTCTTT.

The rearrangement joins TRBV5-6 to TRBJ2-5; D is perhaps TRBD2 (5 bases). The germline V gene has CDR1 SGHDT and CDR2 YYEEEE. The CDR3 runs 14 residues. Trimming shortened V by 0 bases and J by 2 bases, and 8 bases separated the two germline ends. The CDR3 DNA reads as TGTGCCAGCAGCTTGGCGACTAAACAAGAGACCCAGTACTTC. It yields the protein CASSLATKQETQYF.

J is TRBJ1-1 and V is TRBV7-2; D is perhaps TRBD1 (6 bases). Trimming took 0 bases from V and 1 from J, leaving 6 bases between them. The CDR3 extends over 14 amino acids. Germline V lookup: CDR1 SGHTA, CDR2 FQGNSA. The CDR3 sequence is CASSLARGNTEAFF. In DNA, the CDR3 is TGTGCCAGCAGCTTAGCCAGGGGGAACACTGAAGCTTTCTTT.

The DNA of the CDR3 is TGTGCCAGCAGTAAGGGGGAGAGGAACACTGAAGCTTTCTTT. Encoded protein: CASSKGERNTEAFF. The V gene is TRBV6-5, the J gene TRBJ1-1, with D tentatively TRBD1 (6 bases). This CDR3 contains 14 residues. V gave up 5 bases and J gave up 1 base, with 11 bases separating them. Germline CDR1 MNHEY, CDR2 SVGAGI.